A few counts support the clone carrying this TCR beta chain. The germline CDR1 and CDR2 sequences are SGHTA and FQGNSA. The CDR3 covers 11 residues. The V and J ends lost 3 bases and 11 bases respectively, with 10 bases between them. PCR was performed a second time for about 7 to 12 cycles using a sample-barcoded 5' primer and a J-beta primer mix. TCRdb re-analysed the 5' RACE reads in MiXCR, keeping a single row per CDR3 protein. This sample has around 1,500,000 distinct CDR3 sequences, with 25% to 30% found just once. The data derive from a study of blood T cells in healthy people across ages. This TCR was recovered from a woman aged 25 to 45 in good health. The chain recombines TRBV7-2 with TRBJ1-2; tentatively, D is TRBD1 (5 bases). Input material: blood. CDR3 protein: CASSLGTDYTF. The CDR3 region has the DNA TGTGCCAGCAGCTTGGGGACGGATTACACCTTC.